The 14 T cell receptor beta chains below come from one sample, sequenced in a study of shared clonotypes between healthy human individuals (dated by TCRdb to between 2020 and 2021). The method behind the library was the immunoSEQ multiplex PCR assay. The table was pulled from immuneACCESS by TCRdb, which kept in-frame rearrangements only. Such tables lose some clones; where checked, under half of the loss comes from unresolved V genes, and the rest has no known cause. Here the sample has a few million clones; just over 90% occur a single time. The leading ten clones occupy under 0.45% of the sample. The sequenced material came from naive CD4+ T cells from PBMCs. Explained via the paper, the cell subset or site label denotes: CD45RA+ positively selected. The receptors come from a man between 18 and 35 years old in good health. Some clones in this sample may be carry-over from other donors' samples.

This clone appeared once. The junction departs from germline at one end; a sequencing error may be responsible. This rearrangement joins TRBV4-1 to TRBJ2-7, with TRBD1 matching over 8 bases. CDR1 and CDR2 (germline): MGHRA, YSYEKL. This CDR3 is built from 15 residues. The DNA of the CDR3 is TGCGCCAGCAGCCAATCGGACAGGGAGAAGGGCCTACGTCACTTC. This codes for CASSQSDREKGLRHF.

In this sample, this clone turned up once. The genes are TRBV7-2 and TRBJ2-6, with TRBD2 as a possible D gene (5 bases). V lost 5 bases and J 4 bases, leaving 15 bases between the germline ends. Germline CDR1 is SGHTA and CDR2 is FQGNSA. The CDR3 length is 16 residues. For the CDR3, the DNA is TGTGCCAGCAGCCCCCGTCGGGGTCCGGGGGCCAACGTCCTGACTTTC. Protein product: CASSPRRGPGANVLTF.

This chain links TRBV12-2 with TRBJ1-2. TRBV12-2 is a recognized pseudogene. CDR3 length: 16 residues. The CDR3 protein is CASRLGSGVWVYGYTF. In DNA form, the CDR3 reads TGTGCAAGTCGCTTAGGGTCCGGGGTATGGGTCTATGGCTACACCTTC.

V gene TRBV6-5 combines with J gene TRBJ2-7; D unclear. CDR3 length: 13 residues. Germline V gene data show CDR1 as MNHEY and CDR2 as SVGAGI. Deletions cut 1 base from V and 3 bases from J, with 7 bases between. CDR3 loop: CASSYFSGYEQYF. CDR3 DNA: TGTGCCAGCAGTTACTTCTCAGGCTACGAGCAGTACTTC.

This chain joins TRBV19 and TRBJ2-7; 14 bases align to TRBD2. From germline, CDR1 is LNHDA and CDR2 SQIVND (reference sequence). Trimming cost V 11 bases and J 4 bases; bases outside gene matches: 4. The CDR3 runs 13 residues. Written as DNA, the CDR3 is TGTGCCGGGACTAGCGGGAGATGGTACGAGCAGTACTTC. This encodes CAGTSGRWYEQYF. Supplemented by reference TRBV19 and TRBJ2-7, the full variable domain reads DGGITQSPKYLFRKEGQNVTLSCEQNLNHDAMYWYRQDPGQGLRLIYYSQIVNDFQKGDIAEGYSVSREKKESFPLTVTSAQKNPTAFYLCAGTSGRWYEQYFGPGTRLTVT.

Notes on this clone: This same CDR3 is encoded by further DNA sequences in the sample. The chain employs TRBV28 and TRBJ2-3; 8 positions agree with TRBD1. This CDR3 has 15 amino acids. The germline gives CDR1 MDHEN, CDR2 SYDVKM. Trimming at V came to 5 bases and at J to 1 base, leaving 5 bases not matched to a gene. The CDR3 region is CASSRPGQGTDTQYF. The CDR3 nucleotides read TGTGCCAGCAGTCGACCGGGACAGGGCACAGATACGCAGTATTTT.

The chain combines TRBV6-1 with TRBJ2-3; TRBD1 or TRBD2 may be the D gene (5 bases each). The length of the CDR3 is 11 residues. Between the trimmed V and J ends, which lost 5 bases and 11 bases, there was a span of 11 bases. CDR1 is MNHNS, CDR2 SASEGT, per germline. The CDR3 loop is CASSSPGQQYF. The DNA of the CDR3 is TGTGCCAGCAGTTCCCCGGGGCAGCAGTATTTT.

The chain has TRBV5-6 and TRBJ2-5; D is uncertain. CDR3 length equals 13 residues. V was shortened by 2 bases and J by 2 bases, with 7 bases between the two germline ends. The germline gives CDR1 SGHDT, CDR2 YYEEEE. CDR3 coding DNA: TGTGCCAGCAGCTTTGGGGTACAAGAGACCCAGTACTTC. The encoded protein is CASSFGVQETQYF.

V and J are TRBV6-5 and TRBJ1-2, with a tentative D call TRBD1 (6 bases). Germline lookup yields CDR1 MNHEY and CDR2 SVGAGI. V lost 6 bases and J 1 base, leaving 15 bases between the germline ends. There are 15 residues in the CDR3. The CDR3 loop is CASSNGGLVNYGYTF. The CDR3 nucleotides read TGTGCCAGCAGCAACGGGGGGCTGGTTAACTATGGCTACACCTTC.

CDR3 residues: CAWSSGRAYGDTQYF. The CDR3 bases are TGTGCCTGGAGTAGCGGGAGGGCCTATGGAGATACGCAGTATTTT. The chain couples TRBV30 to TRBJ2-3; 10 bases agree with TRBD2. Looked up from germline, CDR1 is GTSNPN and CDR2 is SVGIG (reference sequence). V was pared by 2 bases and J by 5 bases, with 7 bases of the junction left unmatched. CDR3 size: 15 residues.

The chain combines TRBV19 with TRBJ2-3; no reliable D call. The CDR3 consists of 13 residues. CDR1 LNHDA and CDR2 SQIVND come from the germline V gene (reference sequence). Trimming removed 4 bases from V and 1 base from J, with 6 bases in between. CDR3 protein: CASSTRGTDTQYF. CDR3 DNA: TGTGCCAGTAGTACCAGAGGCACAGATACGCAGTATTTT.

The rearrangement joins TRBV27 to TRBJ2-2; 7 bases are shared with TRBD1. Trimming took 6 bases from V and 0 from J; bases not matched to a gene: 10. CDR1 is MNHEY, CDR2 SMNVEV, per germline (reference sequence). This CDR3 is 17 amino acids long. The DNA for the CDR3 is TGTGCCAGCAGCTTAAGGTGGGACAGCACGAACACCGGGGAGCTGTTTTTT. Translated, it gives CASSLRWDSTNTGELFF.

This sequence joins TRBV5-1 and TRBJ1-2; D is unclear. The germline CDR1 and CDR2 sequences are SGHRS and YFSETQ. The CDR3 covers 14 residues. V lost 0 bases and J lost 1, with 7 bases in between. CDR3 DNA: TGCGCCAGCAGCTTGGTACTGGGTAACTATGGCTACACCTTC. Amino acid sequence: CASSLVLGNYGYTF. The complete variable domain, with remaining parts taken from reference TRBV5-1 and TRBJ1-2, reads KAGVTQTPRYLIKTRGQQVTLSCSPISGHRSVSWYQQTPGQGLQFLFEYFSETQRNKGNFPGRFSGRQFSNSRSEMNVSTLELGDSALYLCASSLVLGNYGYTFGSGTRLTVV.

This clone showed up just once. The chain uses TRBV5-1 and TRBJ1-3, with D possibly TRBD1 on 6 matching bases. V was clipped by 4 bases and J by 6 bases, with 17 bases between them. Germline-derived CDR1 and CDR2 are SGHRS and YFSETQ. The CDR3 runs to 15 residues. DNA for the CDR3: TGCGCCAGCAGCCCCGGTGGGGGCGGGTTAAACACCATATATTTT. It codes for CASSPGGGGLNTIYF.